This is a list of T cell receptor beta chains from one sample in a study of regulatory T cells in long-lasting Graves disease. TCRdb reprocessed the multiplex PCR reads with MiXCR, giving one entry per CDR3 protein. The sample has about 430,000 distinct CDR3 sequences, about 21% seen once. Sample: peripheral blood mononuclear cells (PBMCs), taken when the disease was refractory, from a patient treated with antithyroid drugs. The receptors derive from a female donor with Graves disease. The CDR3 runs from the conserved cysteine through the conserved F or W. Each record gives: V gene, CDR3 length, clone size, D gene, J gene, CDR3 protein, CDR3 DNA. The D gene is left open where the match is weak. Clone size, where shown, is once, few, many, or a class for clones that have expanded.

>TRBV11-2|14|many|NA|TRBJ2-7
CASSLEQTSWEQYF
TGTGCCAGCAGCTTAGAACAGACCTCTTGGGAGCAGTACTTC
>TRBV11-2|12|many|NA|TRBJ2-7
CASSLGNYEQYF
TGTGCCAGCAGCTTGGGCAATTACGAGCAGTACTTC
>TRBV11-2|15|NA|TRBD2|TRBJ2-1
CASSRLAGREAEQFF
TGTGCCAGCAGCCGACTAGCGGGGAGGGAGGCTGAGCAGTTCTTC
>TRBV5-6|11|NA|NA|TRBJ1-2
CASSDRDVATF
TGTGCCAGCAGCGACCGGGACGTTGCGACCTTC
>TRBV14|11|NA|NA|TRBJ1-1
CASSQYSEAFF
TGTGCCAGCAGCCAATACAGTGAAGCTTTCTTT
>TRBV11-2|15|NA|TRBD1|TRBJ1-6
CASSREDRENSPLHF
TGTGCCAGCAGCCGAGAAGACAGGGAGAATTCACCCCTCCACTTT
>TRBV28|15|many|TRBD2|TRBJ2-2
CASSLLGGSTGELFF
TGTGCCAGCAGTTTATTGGGGGGGTCCACCGGGGAGCTGTTTTTT
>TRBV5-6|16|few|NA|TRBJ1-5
CASSLGGLVLGQPQHF
TGTGCCAGCAGCTTGGGGGGCCTTGTTCTCGGGCAGCCCCAGCATTTT
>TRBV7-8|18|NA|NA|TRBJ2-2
CASSLRVRWDLNTGELFF
TGTGCCAGCAGCTTAAGAGTGCGGTGGGACCTAAACACCGGGGAGCTGTTTTTT
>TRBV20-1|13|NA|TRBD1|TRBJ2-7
CSAGQGADYEQYF
TGCAGTGCTGGACAGGGGGCGGACTACGAGCAGTACTTC
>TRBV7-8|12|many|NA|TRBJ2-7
CASSLAGGWQYF
TGTGCCAGCAGCTTAGCGGGAGGATGGCAGTACTTC
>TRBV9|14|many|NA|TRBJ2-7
CASSVTPQGYEQYF
TGTGCCAGCAGCGTAACACCACAGGGTTACGAGCAGTACTTC
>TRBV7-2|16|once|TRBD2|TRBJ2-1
CASSLFFAGGNNEQFF
TGTGCCAGCAGCTTATTCTTTGCGGGAGGGAACAATGAGCAGTTCTTC
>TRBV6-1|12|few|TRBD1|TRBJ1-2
CATWGTGYGYTF
TGTGCCACCTGGGGGACAGGCTATGGCTACACCTTC
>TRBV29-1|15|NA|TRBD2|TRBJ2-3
CSVEGGLAGTDTQYF
TGCAGCGTTGAGGGGGGGCTAGCGGGAACAGATACGCAGTATTTT
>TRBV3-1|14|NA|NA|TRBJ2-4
CASSPAGSKNIQYF
TGTGCCAGCAGTCCCGCCGGTTCCAAAAACATTCAGTACTTC
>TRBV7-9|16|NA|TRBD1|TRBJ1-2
CASSLAGGGFNYGYTF
TGTGCCAGCAGCTTAGCAGGGGGCGGTTTTAACTATGGCTACACCTTC
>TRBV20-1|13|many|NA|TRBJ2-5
CSALIGQQETQYF
TGCAGTGCCCTGATAGGACAGCAAGAGACCCAGTACTTC
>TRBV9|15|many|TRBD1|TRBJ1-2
CASSPSLGQGDGYTF
TGTGCCAGCAGCCCGTCTCTGGGACAGGGGGATGGCTACACCTTC
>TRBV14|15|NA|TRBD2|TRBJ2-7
CASSPRLARSYEQYF
TGTGCCAGCAGCCCACGACTAGCGCGATCCTACGAGCAGTACTTC
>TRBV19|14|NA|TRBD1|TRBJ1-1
CARQGLVMNTEAFF
TGTGCCAGACAGGGGTTAGTTATGAACACTGAAGCTTTCTTT
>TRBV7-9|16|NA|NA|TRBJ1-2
CASSLAGGEANYGYTF
TGTGCCAGCAGCTTAGCTGGGGGCGAGGCTAACTATGGCTACACCTTC
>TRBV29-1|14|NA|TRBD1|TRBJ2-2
CSVATGLGTGELFF
TGCAGCGTGGCGACAGGGTTGGGCACCGGGGAGCTGTTTTTT
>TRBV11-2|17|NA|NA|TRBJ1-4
CASSPLEGAPTNEKLFF
TGTGCCAGCAGCCCCCTCGAAGGGGCACCAACTAATGAAAAACTGTTTTTT
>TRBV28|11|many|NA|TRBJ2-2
CASRVAGELFF
TGTGCCAGTCGGGTCGCCGGGGAGCTGTTTTTT
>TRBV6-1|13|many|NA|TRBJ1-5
CASSGQDDQPQHF
TGTGCCAGCAGTGGGCAGGATGATCAGCCCCAGCATTTT
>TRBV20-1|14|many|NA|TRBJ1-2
CSAGKFGYSYGYTF
TGCAGTGCTGGAAAATTCGGGTACAGCTATGGCTACACCTTC
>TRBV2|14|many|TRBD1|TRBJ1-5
CASTRGQSPQPQHF
TGTGCCAGCACCCGGGGACAGTCCCCTCAGCCCCAGCATTTT
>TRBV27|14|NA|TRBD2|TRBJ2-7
CASSPLAGTSEQYF
TGTGCCAGCAGCCCACTAGCGGGAACTTCCGAGCAGTACTTC
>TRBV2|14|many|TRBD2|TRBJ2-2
CASRGTSATGELFF
TGTGCCAGCAGGGGGACTAGCGCCACCGGGGAGCTGTTTTTT
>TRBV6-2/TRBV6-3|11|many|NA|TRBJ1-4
CASRGGEKLFF
TGTGCCAGCAGGGGGGGTGAAAAACTGTTTTTT
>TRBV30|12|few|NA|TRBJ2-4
CAWGPQGNIQYF
TGTGCCTGGGGCCCCCAGGGTAACATTCAGTACTTC
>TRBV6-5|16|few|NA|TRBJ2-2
CASSYSRQGNTGELFF
TGTGCCAGCAGTTACTCTCGCCAGGGCAACACCGGGGAGCTGTTTTTT
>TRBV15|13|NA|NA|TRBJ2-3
CATSDGSTDTQYF
TGTGCCACCTCCGACGGGAGCACAGATACGCAGTATTTT
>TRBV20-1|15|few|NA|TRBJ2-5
CSARGGRGGLETQYF
TGCAGTGCCCGAGGTGGGAGGGGGGGACTAGAGACCCAGTACTTC
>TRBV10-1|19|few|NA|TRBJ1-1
CASSESPLREDILNTEAFF
TGCGCCAGCAGTGAGTCGCCACTTCGGGAAGATATCTTGAACACTGAAGCTTTCTTT
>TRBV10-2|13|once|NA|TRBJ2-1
CASSTRGSNEQFF
TGCGCCAGCAGTACGAGGGGGAGCAATGAGCAGTTCTTC
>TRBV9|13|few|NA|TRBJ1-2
CASSVGRNYGYTF
TGTGCCAGCAGCGTGGGACGGAACTATGGCTACACCTTC
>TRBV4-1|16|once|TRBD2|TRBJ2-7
CASSPGLAEIDYEQYF
TGCGCCAGCAGCCCTGGACTAGCGGAGATAGACTACGAGCAGTACTTC
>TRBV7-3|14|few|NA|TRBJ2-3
CASSFGGTTDTQYF
TGTGCCAGCAGCTTCGGCGGGACCACAGATACGCAGTATTTT
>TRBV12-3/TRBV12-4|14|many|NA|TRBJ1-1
CASSFRPVGAEAFF
TGTGCCAGCAGTTTTCGACCTGTTGGCGCTGAAGCTTTCTTT
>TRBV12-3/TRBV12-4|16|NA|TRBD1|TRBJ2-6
CASMGQGIPGANVLTF
TGTGCCAGCATGGGACAGGGGATCCCTGGGGCCAACGTCCTGACTTTC
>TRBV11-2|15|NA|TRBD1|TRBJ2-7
CASSTRDRGTYEQYF
TGTGCCAGCAGCACCCGGGACAGGGGGACCTACGAGCAGTACTTC
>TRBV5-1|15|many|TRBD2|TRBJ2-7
CASSLALAGDYEQYF
TGCGCCAGCAGCTTGGCGCTAGCGGGAGACTACGAGCAGTACTTC
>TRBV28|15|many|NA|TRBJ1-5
CASSPTDGRNQPQHF
TGTGCCAGCAGTCCCACGGACGGACGCAATCAGCCCCAGCATTTT
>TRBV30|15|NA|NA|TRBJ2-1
CAWSVSRTLHNEQFF
TGTGCCTGGAGTGTCTCGAGGACGCTACACAATGAGCAGTTCTTC
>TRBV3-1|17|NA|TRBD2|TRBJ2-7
CASSSRGTSGMTGEQYF
TGTGCCAGCAGCTCTCGAGGGACTAGCGGGATGACCGGCGAGCAGTACTTC